The rows below give T cell receptor beta chains drawn from one sample of a study of cytomegalovirus exposure and HLA in healthy donors. Assay: immunoSEQ multiplex PCR; the TCRdb copy retains only in-frame clones and omits some. The table lists some 150,000 clones, roughly four fifths of them singletons. Source material: PBMCs. These receptors came from a man aged 35 to 55 in good health and CMV-seronegative. Both conserved end residues are part of each CDR3. Fields, in order: D gene, clone size, V gene, J gene, CDR3 DNA, CDR3 protein. A D gene is named only where the DNA matches it firmly. The size entry is marked missing in some rows and otherwise reads once, few, many or a size class.

TRBD1	.	TRBV10-3	TRBJ1-2	TGTGCCATCATGGGACAGGGGCTTCTTAACTATGGCTACACCTTC	CAIMGQGLLNYGYTF
.	once	TRBV7-3	TRBJ2-3	TGTGCCAGCAGCGTACTGGGCGGGGTGGTCACAGATACGCAGTATTTT	CASSVLGGVVTDTQYF
.	.	TRBV18	TRBJ1-2	TGTGCCAGCTCACCAGGGGGCAATGGCTACACCTTC	CASSPGGNGYTF
TRBD2	.	TRBV5-6	TRBJ2-7	TGTGCCAGCAGCTTGGCGGGACTAGCGGGGGCCTCCTACGAGCAGTACTTC	CASSLAGLAGASYEQYF
.	.	TRBV6-5	TRBJ2-2	TGTGCCAGCAGTTACTCCAGGACTTGGGAGCTGTTTTTT	CASSYSRTWELFF
TRBD1	.	TRBV6-1	TRBJ1-2	TGTGCCAGCAGCAGCGGGACAGGGCGGACCTTC	CASSSGTGRTF
.	.	TRBV28	TRBJ1-1	TGTGCCAGCAGTTACACCGCCGGGACTGAAGCTTTCTTT	CASSYTAGTEAFF
TRBD2	once	TRBV2	TRBJ2-7	TGTGCCAGCAGTGATCGGTCAGCGGGGGCCTACGAGCAGTACTTC	CASSDRSAGAYEQYF
.	.	TRBV10-3	TRBJ1-1	TGTGCCACCAGCCCAAAATTGAACACTGAAGCTTTCTTT	CATSPKLNTEAFF
TRBD1	.	TRBV27	TRBJ1-5	TGTGCCAGCAGTTTACAGGGGGAAGATCAGCCCCAGCATTTT	CASSLQGEDQPQHF
TRBD1	.	TRBV5-1	TRBJ2-3	TGCGCCAGCGGTGACAGGGTCGTAGATACGCAGTATTTT	CASGDRVVDTQYF
.	many	TRBV7-9	TRBJ1-6	TGTGCCAGCAGCACAGCGGGGGGTTCACCCCTCCACTTT	CASSTAGGSPLHF
.	.	TRBV27	TRBJ2-6	TGTGCCAGCAGTCCGTACAGTTCTGGGGCCAACGTCCTGACTTTC	CASSPYSSGANVLTF
.	.	TRBV19	TRBJ1-1	TGTGCCAGTAGTATATGGGGGGACACTGAAGCTTTCTTT	CASSIWGDTEAFF
TRBD1	few	TRBV19	TRBJ1-1	TGTGCCAGTAGTATAAGCGACAGGGCCAACACTGAAGCTTTCTTT	CASSISDRANTEAFF
TRBD1	.	TRBV5-4	TRBJ2-5	TGTGCCAGCGGCTCACAGGGGGGTGGGACCCAGTACTTC	CASGSQGGGTQYF
TRBD1	.	TRBV4-2	TRBJ2-7	TGTGCCAGCAGCCAACCCGGTACCGGGACAGGGGAAGTCGAGCAGTACTTC	CASSQPGTGTGEVEQYF
TRBD1	.	TRBV4-3	TRBJ1-2	TGCGCCAGCAGCCAAGGGACAGGGGCGTTCTATGGCTACACCTTC	CASSQGTGAFYGYTF
.	once	TRBV4-3	TRBJ2-7	TGCGCCAGCAGCCAAGAAGGTCCAGGGAAGACCTACGAGCAGTACTTC	CASSQEGPGKTYEQYF
.	.	TRBV11-2	TRBJ1-3	TGTGCCAGCAGCTTCGGATCAGGGTTTGGAAACACCATATATTTT	CASSFGSGFGNTIYF
.	.	TRBV7-8	TRBJ2-2	TGTGCCAGCAGCCAGCTTTCTGGGCCCGCGAACACCGGGGAGCTGTTTTTT	CASSQLSGPANTGELFF
TRBD1	.	TRBV2	TRBJ1-4	TGTGCCAGCGCTCGGACAGGGGCGACTAATGAAAAACTGTTTTTT	CASARTGATNEKLFF
.	.	TRBV5-1	TRBJ2-2	TGCGCCAGCAGCTTGGATGAGGCCGGGGAGCTGTTTTTT	CASSLDEAGELFF
.	.	TRBV30	TRBJ1-3	TGTGCCTGGAGTGTGAGCTCTGGAAACACCATATATTTT	CAWSVSSGNTIYF
TRBD2	.	TRBV4-2	TRBJ2-2	TGTGCCAGCAGCCAAGAAGCTAGCGGAGCGAACACCGGGGAGCTGTTTTTT	CASSQEASGANTGELFF
TRBD1	.	TRBV5-1	TRBJ2-2	TGCGCCAGCAGCGGGGACAGCGCGAACACCGGGGAGCTGTTTTTT	CASSGDSANTGELFF
.	.	TRBV5-4	TRBJ2-7	TGTGCCAGCAGCTTAACCGGGAGCTACGAGCAGTACTTC	CASSLTGSYEQYF
TRBD1	.	TRBV27	TRBJ2-1	TGTGCCAGCAGCCCCTCGGGGACAGGACAAATAGAGCAGTTCTTC	CASSPSGTGQIEQFF
TRBD2	.	TRBV6-5	TRBJ2-2	TGTGCCAGCAGTTCCAGTAGCGGGGTTGGCACCGGGGAGCTGTTTTTT	CASSSSSGVGTGELFF
TRBD2	.	TRBV19	TRBJ2-7	TGTGCCAGTAGTACCGGGACTAGCCGCTACGAGCAGTACTTC	CASSTGTSRYEQYF
.	.	TRBV5-4	TRBJ2-7	TGTGCCAGCAGCAACTCCTACGAGCAGTACTTC	CASSNSYEQYF
.	.	TRBV6-5	TRBJ2-5	TGTGCCAGCAGTTATGGCTCAGGGTACCAAGAGACCCAGTACTTC	CASSYGSGYQETQYF
TRBD1	.	TRBV4-1	TRBJ2-7	TGCGCCAGCAGCCAAGAGGCAGTGGTCGGGACAGGGTACGGTGACGAGCAGTACTTC	CASSQEAVVGTGYGDEQYF
.	.	TRBV7-2	TRBJ2-7	TGTGCCAGCAGCTTAGGAGCAGGGCTTAACTCCTACGAGCAGTACTTC	CASSLGAGLNSYEQYF
TRBD1	.	TRBV6-5	TRBJ1-2	TGTGCCAGCAGTTACTCTCGACAGGGGAGCTATGGCTACACCTTC	CASSYSRQGSYGYTF
.	.	TRBV5-6	TRBJ2-3	TGTGCCAGCAGCTTGAAGGGCGGGGGCCCCGGCACAGATACGCAGTATTTT	CASSLKGGGPGTDTQYF
.	.	TRBV6-5	TRBJ2-3	TGTGCCAGCAGTCCGCCCAACTCAGATACGCAGTATTTT	CASSPPNSDTQYF
.	.	TRBV7-9	TRBJ1-3	TGTGCCAGCAGCTTTTCATACAGGGAAGACTCTGGAAACACCATATATTTT	CASSFSYREDSGNTIYF
.	few	TRBV6-1	TRBJ2-7	TGTGCCAGCAGTGAATGGCGGGTCTCCTACGAGCAGTACTTC	CASSEWRVSYEQYF
.	.	TRBV5-1	TRBJ1-3	TGCGCCAGCAGCTTCGGCGGGAGCAGCTCTGGAAACACCATATATTTT	CASSFGGSSSGNTIYF
TRBD1	.	TRBV6-5	TRBJ2-5	TGTGCCAGCCGTCGGGACAGACCGTCCGGGGAGACCCAGTACTTC	CASRRDRPSGETQYF
.	.	TRBV9	TRBJ1-1	TGTGCCAGCAGCGTAGGGCGGGGGCGCACTGAAGCTTTCTTT	CASSVGRGRTEAFF
.	.	TRBV18	TRBJ2-5	TGTGCCAGCTCACCACCCTACAGGTCTGGGGAGACCCAGTACTTC	CASSPPYRSGETQYF
.	.	TRBV6-5	TRBJ2-1	TGTGCCAGCAGTTATGGTGGGGGGGGGCTAAATGAGCAGTTCTTC	CASSYGGGGLNEQFF
.	.	TRBV30	TRBJ1-1	TGTGCCGGAGGCAGGCCTGAAGCTTTCTTT	CAGGRPEAFF
TRBD1	.	TRBV5-1	TRBJ1-4	TGCGCCAGCAGCCCTGGGACAGGGCGTCCTAATGAAAAACTGTTTTTT	CASSPGTGRPNEKLFF